What follows are 25 T cell receptor beta chains derived from one specimen sequenced in a study of read filtering for tumor transcriptome and immune sequencing. Molecular barcoded adaptors covering alpha/delta and beta/gamma chains were used on approximately 400 ng RNA. TCRdb reprocessed the reads with MiXCR, giving one entry per CDR3 protein. Altogether 100,000 to 150,000 distinct CDR3 sequences are present, about 13% being singletons, with the ten largest covering roughly 7.6%. The sequenced sample was a population of CD138-negative cells sorted from bone marrow. Receptors were obtained from a donor at least 40 years old with multiple myeloma.

On this clonotype itself: A far larger clone is only one base removed, so a read error is likely. The chain uses TRBV11-2 and TRBJ2-7; 11 bases align to TRBD2. Germline CDR1 is SGHAT and CDR2 is FQNNGV. The CDR3 runs 16 residues. Trimming removed 3 bases from V and 5 bases from J; junction bases left unmatched: 9. For the CDR3, the DNA is TGTGCCAGCAGCTTGTTGGGGACTAGCGGAGCCCACGAGCAGTACTTC. Translating gives CASSLLGTSGAHEQYF.

This clonotype was counted at least ten times. The rearrangement uses TRBV7-2 and TRBJ2-4; weak D call: TRBD1 (6 bases). The CDR3 sequence is 17 residues long. Trimming removed 4 bases from V and 0 bases from J, with 16 bases in between. CDR1 and CDR2 (germline): SGHTA, FQGNSA. The CDR3 bases are TGTGCCAGCAGCTCCCGGGGCAGGGGAGTAGCCAAAAACATTCAGTACTTC. Translation: CASSSRGRGVAKNIQYF.

The table lists this clonotype with many counts. V and J are TRBV27 and TRBJ2-7; D may be TRBD1 or TRBD2 (6 bases each). V lost 1 base, J lost 5 bases, and 9 bases lay in between. Germline CDR1 is MNHEY and CDR2 is SMNVEV (reference sequence). The CDR3 consists of 13 residues. CDR3 region: CASSLWGAHEQYF. The CDR3, as DNA: TGTGCCAGCAGTTTATGGGGGGCCCACGAGCAGTACTTC.

This clonotype was recorded at least ten times. The J gene is TRBJ1-4, the V gene TRBV7-6; 10 bases fit TRBD1. The germline CDR1 and CDR2 sequences are SGHVS and FNYEAQ. J gave up 4 bases and V 5 bases, and 4 bases lay outside the gene matches. The CDR3 is 15 amino acids. In DNA form, the CDR3 reads TGTGCCAGCAGCCCATGGACAGGGGGTAATGAAAAACTGTTTTTT. It yields the protein CASSPWTGGNEKLFF.

This sequence joins TRBV20-1 and TRBJ2-2; 9 bases map to TRBD2. Germline values: CDR1 DFQATT, CDR2 SNEGSKA (reference sequence). CDR3 size: 16 residues. Trimming took 3 bases from V and 1 from J; bases not matched to a gene: 6. The CDR3 DNA sequence: TGCAGTGCTAGGATAAGCGGGAGGTTGAACACCGGGGAGCTGTTTTTT. This encodes CSARISGRLNTGELFF.

This clonotype was counted a few times. Its ends do not fully match the called genes, so a read error is possible. The CDR3 nucleotides read TGCAGTGCTAGTGACGCCGCTCAGACCCAAGAGGCCCAGTACTTC. Translation gives CSASDAAQTQEAQYF. This rearrangement joins TRBV20-1 to TRBJ2-5; D ambiguous. The CDR3 consists of 15 residues. Germline V gene data show CDR1 as DFQATT and CDR2 as SNEGSKA (reference sequence).

This clonotype has ten or more counts. The chain joins TRBV24-1 to TRBJ2-1; 11 bases agree with TRBD2. CDR3 length: 19 residues. Germline V gene sequence: CDR1 KGHDR, CDR2 SFDVKD. The V and J ends lost 4 bases and 0 bases, in that order; junction bases with no gene match: 10. CDR3 bases: TGTGCCACCAGTGACGCGGGGACTAGCGGAAAGAGCTCCTACAATGAGCAGTTCTTC. Its translation is CATSDAGTSGKSSYNEQFF.

This clonotype has a count of ten or more. J is TRBJ1-1 and V is TRBV29-1; D remains ambiguous. V was pared by 0 bases and J by 9 bases, with 11 bases between. Germline-derived CDR1 and CDR2 are SQVTM and ANQGSEA. The CDR3 runs to 12 residues. The CDR3 DNA follows: TGCAGCGTTGAAGACGAATACCTAAAAGCTTTCTTT. Residues: CSVEDEYLKAFF. Looking up the rest from reference TRBV29-1 and TRBJ1-1 gives the full variable domain: SAVISQKPSRDICQRGTSLTIQCQVDSQVTMMFWYRQQPGQSLTLIATANQGSEATYESGFVIDKFPISRPNLTFSTLTVSNMSPEDSSIYLCSVEDEYLKAFFGQGTRLTVV.

This clonotype was found a few times. This may be a read error: a much more frequent sequence differs by one nucleotide. The gene calls are TRBV20-1 and TRBJ2-1; 7 bases fit TRBD2. The CDR3 extends over 14 amino acids. CDR1 DFQATT and CDR2 SNEGSKA come from the germline V gene (reference sequence). V gave up 5 bases and J gave up 6 bases; unmatched junction bases: 10. The CDR3 nucleotides are TGCAGTGCTGGGGTTGGCGGGAGATTCAATGAGCAGTTCTTC. It is translated as CSAGVGGRFNEQFF.

As regards this clonotype: A much larger clone sits a single nucleotide away, making a read error possible. The chain combines TRBV20-1 with TRBJ2-7; D may match TRBD1 or TRBD2 (6 bases each). Germline V gene lookup returns CDR1 DFQATT and CDR2 SNEGSKA (reference sequence). The length of the CDR3 is 14 residues. The DNA of the CDR3 is TGCGGTGCGAAGGAGGGGGTTAGGCCCTACGAGCAGTACTTC. This encodes CGAKEGVRPYEQYF.

This clonotype was found many times. V usage is TRBV25-1 and J usage is TRBJ2-1; tentative D call: TRBD2 (6 bases). Germline CDR1 is MGHDK and CDR2 is SYGVNS. The CDR3 loop spans 18 amino acids. V was shortened by 4 bases and J by 3 bases, with 22 bases between the two germline ends. The CDR3 loop is CASSGALGGGTLYNEQFF. CDR3 bases: TGTGCCAGCAGTGGGGCCTTGGGTGGGGGGACCCTCTACAATGAGCAGTTCTTC. Supplemented by reference TRBV25-1 and TRBJ2-1, the full variable domain reads EADIYQTPRYLVIGTGKKITLECSQTMGHDKMYWYQQDPGMELHLIHYSYGVNSTEKGDLSSESTVSRIRTEHFPLTLESARPSHTSQYLCASSGALGGGTLYNEQFFGPGTRLTVL.

Ten or more counts support this clonotype. V gene TRBV7-8 combines with J gene TRBJ1-5, with a possible D match to TRBD1 (5 bases). Germline V gene sequence: CDR1 SGHVS, CDR2 FQNEAQ. The CDR3 extends over 16 amino acids. V lost 5 bases, J lost 1 base, and 15 bases lay in between. The CDR3 is CASSIQSGVSNQPQHF. The DNA of the CDR3 is TGTGCCAGCAGCATCCAGTCGGGGGTGAGCAATCAGCCCCAGCATTTT.

This clonotype was seen repeatedly, ten times or more. The genes are TRBV28 and TRBJ2-5, with a tentative D call TRBD2 (6 bases). CDR1 and CDR2 from the germline V gene are MDHEN and SYDVKM. The CDR3 consists of 16 residues. V lost 3 bases, J lost 2 bases, and 16 bases lay in between. The CDR3 nucleotides read TGTGCCAGCAGTTTCTACCGGCTAGCGAAGCAAGAGACCCAGTACTTC. This sequence encodes CASSFYRLAKQETQYF.

On this clonotype itself: This may be a read error, as it is one base from a much larger clone. The chain uses TRBV7-2 and TRBJ2-1; 10 bases line up with TRBD2. The V gene's germline CDR1 is SGHTA and CDR2 FQGNSA. The CDR3 is made up of 16 amino acids. J was trimmed by 9 bases and V by 2 bases; bases with no gene match: 10. The CDR3 DNA follows: TGTGCCAGCAGCTTAAAGTCTAGCGGGAGAGTAGGTGAGCAGTTCTTC. Encoded protein: CASSLKSSGRVGEQFF.

This clonotype was counted ten times or more. The chain employs TRBV19 and TRBJ1-5; the D is unclear. Deletions cut 5 bases from V and 11 bases from J, with 16 bases between. There are 13 residues in the CDR3. Germline V gene data show CDR1 as LNHDA and CDR2 as SQIVND (reference sequence). CDR3 sequence reads: CASSLPGPMSQHF. DNA for the CDR3: TGTGCCAGTAGTCTTCCCGGGCCTATGTCCCAGCATTTT.

The chain uses TRBV20-1 and TRBJ1-6, with a possible D match to TRBD1 (5 bases). V was shortened by 1 base and J by 5 bases, with 12 bases between the two germline ends. The germline V gene has CDR1 DFQATT and CDR2 SNEGSKA (reference sequence). This CDR3 has 15 amino acids. This chain's CDR3 is CSARGSRGDNSPLHF. The CDR3 DNA reads TGCAGTGCTAGAGGCTCCCGGGGGGATAATTCACCCCTCCACTTT.

Of note for this clonotype: A clone one base away is much larger, so this may be a read error. This rearrangement joins TRBV19 to TRBJ1-1, with TRBD1 matching 7 bases. CDR3 length equals 15 residues. Germline CDR1 and CDR2: LNHDA and SQIVND (reference sequence). The chain's CDR3 is CARSIDKGARTEAFF. The CDR3 DNA follows: TGTGCCAGAAGTATAGACAAGGGGGCGCGGACTGAAGCTTTCTTT.

This clonotype was seen many times. The chain uses TRBV5-1 and TRBJ2-7; 7 positions agree with TRBD1. V gave up 0 bases and J gave up 7 bases; unmatched junction bases: 10. The CDR3 contains 15 residues. Germline loops: CDR1 SGHRS, CDR2 YFSETQ. The chain's CDR3 is CASSLEGQVGREQYF. CDR3 DNA: TGCGCCAGCAGCTTGGAAGGACAGGTGGGCAGGGAGCAGTACTTC.

The rearrangement links TRBV9 to TRBJ2-3; 9 bases align to TRBD2. The CDR3 has 16 amino acids. Trimming cost V 2 bases and J 3 bases; bases outside gene matches: 7. In germline, CDR1 is SGDLS, CDR2 YYNGEE. The CDR3 DNA sequence: TGTGCCAGCAGCGTTATTAGCGGGAGTGGTACAGATACGCAGTATTTT. Its protein is CASSVISGSGTDTQYF.

This clonotype was counted many times. The chain recombines TRBV6-5 with TRBJ2-6; D is perhaps TRBD2 (5 bases). Trimming cost V 0 bases and J 1 base, with 7 bases left between them. The CDR3 covers 16 residues. Germline CDR1 MNHEY, CDR2 SVGAGI. The CDR3 nucleotides read TGTGCCAGCAGTTACTCGAGGGAGTCTGGGGCCAACGTCCTGACTTTC. The encoded protein is CASSYSRESGANVLTF.

This clonotype was recorded at least ten times. The V call is TRBV7-9, the J call TRBJ2-7, with D possibly TRBD2 on 6 matching bases. The CDR3 runs 16 residues. CDR1 is SEHNR, CDR2 FQNEAQ, per germline (reference sequence). V was shortened by 5 bases and J by 0 bases, with 17 bases between the two germline ends. In DNA, the CDR3 is TGTGCCAGCAGCCTGGGAGGTATGGGGCACTCCTACGAGCAGTACTTC. Encoded protein: CASSLGGMGHSYEQYF. Complete variable domain (other parts from reference TRBV7-9 and TRBJ2-7): DTGVSQNPRHKITKRGQNVTFRCDPISEHNRLYWYRQTLGQGPEFLTYFQNEAQLEKSRLLSDRFSAERPKGSFSTLEIQRTEQGDSAMYLCASSLGGMGHSYEQYFGPGTRLTVT.

This clonotype was detected ten times or more. This sequence joins TRBV30 and TRBJ2-6; D is uncertain. The germline V gene has CDR1 GTSNPN and CDR2 SVGIG (reference sequence). V was pared by 0 bases and J by 4 bases, with 7 bases between. The CDR3 runs to 14 residues. The CDR3 region has the DNA TGTGCCTGGAGTGTATCCGTCGGGGCCAACGTCCTGACTTTC. As protein: CAWSVSVGANVLTF.

This chain joins TRBV5-1 and TRBJ1-1; TRBD1 aligns across 11 bases. The CDR3 length is 16 residues. Per germline, CDR1 SGHRS and CDR2 YFSETQ. The V segment lost 4 bases and the J segment 4 bases; nucleotides outside the gene matches: 9. The CDR3 bases are TGCGCCAGCAGCACGGACAGGGGGCGATACACCACTGAAGCTTTCTTT. This gives the protein CASSTDRGRYTTEAFF.

This clonotype was observed many times. This chain joins TRBV20-1 and TRBJ2-1, with 9 bases lining up with TRBD2. CDR1 is DFQATT, CDR2 SNEGSKA, per germline (reference sequence). Trimming at V came to 0 bases and at J to 3 bases, leaving 9 bases not matched to a gene. CDR3 length: 17 amino acids. As DNA, the CDR3 is TGCAGTGCTAGAGATCCCAGACTAGCGGATAACTACAATGAGCAGTTCTTC. Its translation is CSARDPRLADNYNEQFF.

The chain couples TRBV2 to TRBJ2-1; TRBD2 matches 7 bases. Germline assignment: CDR1 SNHLY and CDR2 FYNNEI. J gave up 4 bases and V 4 bases, and 4 bases lay outside the gene matches. This CDR3 spans 14 amino acids. The CDR3 DNA reads as TGTGCCAGCAGTGTAGCGGGTCTTTACAATGAGCAGTTCTTC. This sequence encodes CASSVAGLYNEQFF.